This T cell receptor (beta chain) was captured by sequencing in a study of T cells in Graves' hyperthyroidism and ophthalmopathy. There are many counts of this clonotype. Stable Graves' hyperthyroidism denoted no ophthalmopathy progression over 18 months. In patients aged 18 to 65, hyperthyroidism was newly diagnosed, with duration under 2 months. From RNA transcripts, TCR beta CDR3 regions were amplified. The primer set for the first-round RT-PCR of the TCR CDR3 was HTBI. In TCRdb, the multiplex PCR reads were re-called with MiXCR into one record per CDR3 protein. Here the sample spans around 440,000 distinct CDR3 sequences, 15% to 17% being singletons. The TCR sequence derives from a woman aged 18-30 years with Graves' hyperthyroidism. Sequenced material: blood.

The CDR3 DNA reads TGTGCCAGCAGCCCACTCCGGACAGCAACTAATGAAAAACTGTTTTTT. Protein sequence: CASSPLRTATNEKLFF. The rearrangement links TRBV11-2 to TRBJ1-4, with D tentatively TRBD1 (6 bases). This CDR3 comprises 16 residues. The V and J ends lost 5 bases and 0 bases respectively, with 13 bases between them. Germline CDR1 is SGHAT and CDR2 is FQNNGV.